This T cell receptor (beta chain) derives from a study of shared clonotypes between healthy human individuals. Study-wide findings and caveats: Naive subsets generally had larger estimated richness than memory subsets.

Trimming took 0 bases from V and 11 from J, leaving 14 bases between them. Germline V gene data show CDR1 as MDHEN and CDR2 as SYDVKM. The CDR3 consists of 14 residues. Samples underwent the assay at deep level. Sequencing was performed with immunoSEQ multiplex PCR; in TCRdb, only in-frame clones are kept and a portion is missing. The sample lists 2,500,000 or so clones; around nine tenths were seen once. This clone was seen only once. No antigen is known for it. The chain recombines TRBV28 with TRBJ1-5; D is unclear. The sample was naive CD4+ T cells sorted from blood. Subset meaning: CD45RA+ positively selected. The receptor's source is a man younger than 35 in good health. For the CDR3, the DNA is TGTGCCAGCAGTTTATGGGACGTTAGTACTTCCCAGCATTTT. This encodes CASSLWDVSTSQHF.